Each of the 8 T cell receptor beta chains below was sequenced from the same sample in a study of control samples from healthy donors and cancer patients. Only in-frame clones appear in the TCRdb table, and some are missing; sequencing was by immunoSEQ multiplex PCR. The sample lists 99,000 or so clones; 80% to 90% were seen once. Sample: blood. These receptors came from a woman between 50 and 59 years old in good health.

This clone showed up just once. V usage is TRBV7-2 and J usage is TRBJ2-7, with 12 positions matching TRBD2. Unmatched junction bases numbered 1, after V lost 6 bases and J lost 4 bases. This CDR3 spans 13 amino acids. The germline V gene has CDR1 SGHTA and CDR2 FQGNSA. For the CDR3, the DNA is TGTGCCAGCAGACTAGCGGGAGGATACGAGCAGTACTTC. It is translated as CASRLAGGYEQYF.

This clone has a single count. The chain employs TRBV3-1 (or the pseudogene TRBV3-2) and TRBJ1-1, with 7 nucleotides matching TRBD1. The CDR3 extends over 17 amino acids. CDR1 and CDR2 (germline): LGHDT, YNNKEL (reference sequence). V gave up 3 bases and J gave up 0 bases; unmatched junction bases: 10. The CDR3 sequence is CASSQEDRASLNTEAFF. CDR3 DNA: TGTGCCAGCAGCCAGGAAGACAGGGCCTCACTGAACACTGAAGCTTTCTTT.

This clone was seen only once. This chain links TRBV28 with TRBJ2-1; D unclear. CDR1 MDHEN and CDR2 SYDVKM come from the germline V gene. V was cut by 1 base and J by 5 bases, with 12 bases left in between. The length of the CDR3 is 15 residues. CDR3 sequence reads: CASSLLVTSHNEQFF. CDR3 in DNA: TGTGCCAGCAGTTTATTGGTGACGTCTCACAATGAGCAGTTCTTC.

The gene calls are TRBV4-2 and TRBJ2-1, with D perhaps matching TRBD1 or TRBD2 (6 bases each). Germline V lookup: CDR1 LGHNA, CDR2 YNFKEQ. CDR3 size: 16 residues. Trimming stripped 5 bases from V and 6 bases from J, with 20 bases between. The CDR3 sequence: CASSTEGGLGVNEQFF. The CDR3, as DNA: TGTGCCAGCAGCACTGAGGGGGGACTTGGGGTCAATGAGCAGTTCTTC.

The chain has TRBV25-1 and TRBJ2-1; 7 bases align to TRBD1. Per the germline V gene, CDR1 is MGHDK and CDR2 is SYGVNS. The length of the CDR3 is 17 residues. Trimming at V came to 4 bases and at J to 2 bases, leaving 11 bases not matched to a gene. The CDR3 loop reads CASSAPTGDSPYNEQFF. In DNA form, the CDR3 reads TGTGCCAGCAGTGCTCCTACAGGGGACAGCCCCTACAATGAGCAGTTCTTC.

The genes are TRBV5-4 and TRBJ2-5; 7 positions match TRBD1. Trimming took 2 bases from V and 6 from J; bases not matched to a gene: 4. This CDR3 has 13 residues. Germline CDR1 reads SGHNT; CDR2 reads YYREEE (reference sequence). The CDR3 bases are TGTGCCAGCAGCTTAAACAGGGGAAAGACCCAGTACTTC. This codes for CASSLNRGKTQYF.

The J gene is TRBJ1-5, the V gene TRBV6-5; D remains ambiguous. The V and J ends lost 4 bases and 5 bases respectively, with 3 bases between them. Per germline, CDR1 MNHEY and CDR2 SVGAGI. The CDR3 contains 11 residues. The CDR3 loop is CASSSDQPQHF. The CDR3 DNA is TGTGCCAGCAGTTCCGATCAGCCCCAGCATTTT.

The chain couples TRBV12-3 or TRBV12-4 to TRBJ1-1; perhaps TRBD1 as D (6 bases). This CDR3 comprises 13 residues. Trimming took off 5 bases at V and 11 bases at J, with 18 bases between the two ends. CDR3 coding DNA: TGTGCCAGCAGTCGACAGGTTCCCTCTTCGGCTTTCTTT. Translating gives CASSRQVPSSAFF.